The rows below give T cell receptor beta chains drawn from one sample of a study of T cell changes during pregnancy in multiple sclerosis. Clones were read by immunoSEQ multiplex PCR, and TCRdb kept only the in-frame ones, dropping some. This table has approximately 30,000 clones, around nine tenths appearing once. The source was CD4+ T cells from peripheral blood mononuclear cells, collected in the first trimester of pregnancy. The receptors originated from a female donor in good health, enrolled as a control in a pregnancy study. Both conserved end residues are part of each CDR3.

CDR3aa,v_gene
CASSGGGTGHTGELFF,TRBV2
CATSRDQGSTGELFF,TRBV15
CASSSQNEQFF,TRBV7-6
CASSIRQYGTGSYEQYF,TRBV19
CASSLGQGFSNQPQHF,TRBV5-8
CASSPGQGSTGELFF,TRBV18
CASSLGLAGYQETQYF,TRBV5-1
CASSTRVGRELLSEQFF,TRBV9
CASSLDWTGNTEAFF,TRBV5-4
CASSLGEIRLSGDEQYF,TRBV5-6
CASSLSGWGTDTQYF,TRBV7-8
CASSPDPESPLHF,TRBV18
CASSGWGGVSSYEQYF,TRBV28
CASSARQGSSTDTQYF,TRBV7-8
CASSPSDGNSEKLFF,TRBV5-1
CASSLASTGELFF,TRBV7-9
CASSSIARRVSDTQYF,TRBV7-9
CASLPNPGTSGRDTQYF,TRBV28
CASSRSGPSGNTIYF,TRBV6-6
CASSQGQGPEAFF,TRBV4-2
CASSKGATNEKLFF,TRBV25-1
CAISDGGLDEQYF,TRBV10-3